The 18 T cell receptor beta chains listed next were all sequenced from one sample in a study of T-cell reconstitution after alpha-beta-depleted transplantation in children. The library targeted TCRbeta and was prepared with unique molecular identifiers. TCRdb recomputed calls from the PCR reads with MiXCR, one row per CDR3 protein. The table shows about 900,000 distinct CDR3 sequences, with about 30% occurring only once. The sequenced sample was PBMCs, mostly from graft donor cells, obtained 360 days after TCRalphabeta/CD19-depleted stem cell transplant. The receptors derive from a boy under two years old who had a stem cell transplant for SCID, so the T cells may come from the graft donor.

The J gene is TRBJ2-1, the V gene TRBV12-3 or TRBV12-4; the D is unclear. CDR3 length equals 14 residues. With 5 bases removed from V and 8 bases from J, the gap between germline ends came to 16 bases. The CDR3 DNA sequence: TGTGCCAGCAGTCCCCGGCCCCTTTCAGATGAGCAGTTCTTC. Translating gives CASSPRPLSDEQFF.

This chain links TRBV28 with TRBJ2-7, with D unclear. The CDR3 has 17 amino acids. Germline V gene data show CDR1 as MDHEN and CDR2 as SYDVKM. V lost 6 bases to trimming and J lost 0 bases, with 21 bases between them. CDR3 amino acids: CASRFLVGDGRSYEQYF. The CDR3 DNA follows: TGTGCCAGCAGATTTTTAGTCGGTGACGGACGCTCCTACGAGCAGTACTTC.

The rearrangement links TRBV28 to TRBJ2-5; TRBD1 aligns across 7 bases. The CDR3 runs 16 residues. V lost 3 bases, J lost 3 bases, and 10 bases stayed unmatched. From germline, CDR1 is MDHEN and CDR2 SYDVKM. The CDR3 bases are TGTGCCAGCAGTTTCTTGTGGACAGGTTCGGAAGAGACCCAGTACTTC. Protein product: CASSFLWTGSEETQYF.

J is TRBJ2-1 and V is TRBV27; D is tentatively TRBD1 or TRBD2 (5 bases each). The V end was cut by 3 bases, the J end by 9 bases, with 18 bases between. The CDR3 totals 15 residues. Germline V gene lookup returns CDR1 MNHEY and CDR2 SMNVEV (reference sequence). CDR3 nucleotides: TGTGCCAGCAGTTTCCCGGGACGGGGTCTCACTGAGCAGTTCTTC. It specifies CASSFPGRGLTEQFF.

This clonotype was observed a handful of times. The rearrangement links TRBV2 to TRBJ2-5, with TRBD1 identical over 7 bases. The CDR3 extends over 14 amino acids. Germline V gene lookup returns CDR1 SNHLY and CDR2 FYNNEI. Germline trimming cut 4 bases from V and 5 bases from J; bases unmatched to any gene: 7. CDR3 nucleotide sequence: TGTGCCAGCAGTGTACAGGGGTTACAGGAGACCCAGTACTTC. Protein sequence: CASSVQGLQETQYF. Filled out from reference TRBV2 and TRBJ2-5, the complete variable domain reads EPEVTQTPSHQVTQMGQEVILRCVPISNHLYFYWYRQILGQKVEFLVSFYNNEISEKSEIFDDQFSVERPDGSNFTLKIRSTKLEDSAMYFCASSVQGLQETQYFGPGTRLLVL.

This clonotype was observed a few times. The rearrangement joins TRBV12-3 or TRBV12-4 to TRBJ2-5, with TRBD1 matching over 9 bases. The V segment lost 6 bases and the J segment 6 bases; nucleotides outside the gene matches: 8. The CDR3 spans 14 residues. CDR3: CASRTDRGPQTQYF. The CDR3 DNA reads TGTGCCAGCAGGACGGACAGGGGCCCTCAGACCCAGTACTTC.

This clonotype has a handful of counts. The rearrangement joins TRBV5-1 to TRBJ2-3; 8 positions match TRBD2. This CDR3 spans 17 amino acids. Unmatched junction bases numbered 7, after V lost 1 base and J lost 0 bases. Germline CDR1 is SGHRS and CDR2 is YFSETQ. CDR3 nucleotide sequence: TGCGCCAGCAGCTTGAAACTAGCGGATACTAGCACAGATACGCAGTATTTT. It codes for CASSLKLADTSTDTQYF.

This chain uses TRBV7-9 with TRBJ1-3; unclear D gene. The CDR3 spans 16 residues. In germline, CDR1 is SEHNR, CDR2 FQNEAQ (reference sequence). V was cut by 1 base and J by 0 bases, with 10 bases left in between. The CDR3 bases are TGTGCCAGCAGCTTAGAAACGTCCAGCTCTGGAAACACCATATATTTT. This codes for CASSLETSSSGNTIYF.

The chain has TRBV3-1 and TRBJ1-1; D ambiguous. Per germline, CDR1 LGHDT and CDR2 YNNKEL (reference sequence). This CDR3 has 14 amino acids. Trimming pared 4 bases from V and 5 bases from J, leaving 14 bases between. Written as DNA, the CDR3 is TGTGCCAGCAGCCCCAACATCATTGTGACTGAAGCTTTCTTT. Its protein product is CASSPNIIVTEAFF.

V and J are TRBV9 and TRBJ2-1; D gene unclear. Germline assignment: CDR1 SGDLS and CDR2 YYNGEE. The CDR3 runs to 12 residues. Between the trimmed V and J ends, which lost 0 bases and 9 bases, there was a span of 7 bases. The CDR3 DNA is TGTGCCAGCAGCGTAGTCCCCGGTGAGCAGTTCTTC. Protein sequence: CASSVVPGEQFF.

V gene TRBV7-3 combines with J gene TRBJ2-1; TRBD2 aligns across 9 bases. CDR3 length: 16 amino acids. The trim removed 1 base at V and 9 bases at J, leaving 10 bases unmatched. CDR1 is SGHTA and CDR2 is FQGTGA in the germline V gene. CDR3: CASSLKGGGGAVEQFF. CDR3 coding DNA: TGTGCCAGCAGCTTAAAGGGAGGCGGGGGGGCAGTTGAGCAGTTCTTC.

The CDR3 sequence is CASSTTGPHYGYTF. CDR3 sequence (DNA): TGTGCCAGCAGTACAACGGGACCCCACTATGGCTACACCTTC. The chain has TRBV12-3 or TRBV12-4 and TRBJ1-2; D is perhaps TRBD1 (5 bases). V lost 5 bases and J lost 3, with 13 bases in between. The CDR3 totals 14 residues.

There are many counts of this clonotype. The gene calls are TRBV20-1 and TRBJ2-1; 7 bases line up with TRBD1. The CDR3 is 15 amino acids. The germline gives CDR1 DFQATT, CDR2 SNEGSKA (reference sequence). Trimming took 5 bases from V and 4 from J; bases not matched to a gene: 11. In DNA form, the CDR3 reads TGCAGTGCTCCCGCCCGGACAGGCCATTACAATGAGCAGTTCTTC. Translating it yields CSAPARTGHYNEQFF.

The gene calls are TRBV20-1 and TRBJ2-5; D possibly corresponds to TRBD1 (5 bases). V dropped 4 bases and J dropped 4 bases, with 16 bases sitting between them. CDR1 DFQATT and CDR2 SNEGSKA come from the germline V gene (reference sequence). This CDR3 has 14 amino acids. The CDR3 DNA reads TGCAGTGCTAATCGCAGGGTTACAGGAGAGACCCAGTACTTC. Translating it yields CSANRRVTGETQYF.

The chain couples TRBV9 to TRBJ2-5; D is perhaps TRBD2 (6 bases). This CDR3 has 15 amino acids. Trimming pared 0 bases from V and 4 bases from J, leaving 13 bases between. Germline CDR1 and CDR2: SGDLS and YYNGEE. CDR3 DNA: TGTGCCAGCAGCGTAGCGACCGGGGGTGGAGAGACCCAGTACTTC. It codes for CASSVATGGGETQYF. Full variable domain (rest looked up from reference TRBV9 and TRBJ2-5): DSGVTQTPKHLITATGQRVTLRCSPRSGDLSVYWYQQSLDQGLQFLIQYYNGEERAKGNILERFSAQQFPDLHSELNLSSLELGDSALYFCASSVATGGGETQYFGPGTRLLVL.

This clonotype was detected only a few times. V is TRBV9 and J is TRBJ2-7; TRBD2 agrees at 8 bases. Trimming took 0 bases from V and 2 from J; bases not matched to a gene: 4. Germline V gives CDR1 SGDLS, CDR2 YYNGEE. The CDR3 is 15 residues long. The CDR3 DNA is TGTGCCAGCAGCGTAGACGGGGGGGTCCCCTACGAGCAGTACTTC. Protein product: CASSVDGGVPYEQYF. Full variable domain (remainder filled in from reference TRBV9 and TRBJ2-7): DSGVTQTPKHLITATGQRVTLRCSPRSGDLSVYWYQQSLDQGLQFLIQYYNGEERAKGNILERFSAQQFPDLHSELNLSSLELGDSALYFCASSVDGGVPYEQYFGPGTRLTVT.

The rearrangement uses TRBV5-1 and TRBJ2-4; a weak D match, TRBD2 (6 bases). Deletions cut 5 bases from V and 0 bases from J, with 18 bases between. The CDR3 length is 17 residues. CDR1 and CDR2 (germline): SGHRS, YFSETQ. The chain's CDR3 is CASSQAGTPLAKNIQYF. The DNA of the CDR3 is TGCGCCAGCAGTCAAGCCGGGACTCCTTTAGCCAAAAACATTCAGTACTTC.

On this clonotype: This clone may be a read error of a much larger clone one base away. The chain's CDR3 is CASSQRSGGKGNEQFF. In nucleotides, the CDR3 is TGTGCCAGCAGCCAAAGGAGCGGGGGGAAGGGAAATGAGCAGTTCTTC. V and J are TRBV4-2 and TRBJ2-1, with TRBD2 identical over 9 bases. CDR1 and CDR2 from the germline V gene are LGHNA and YNFKEQ. V shed 2 bases, J shed 7 bases, and the junction held 9 bases outside the gene matches. The CDR3 runs 16 residues.